This T cell receptor (beta chain) is from a study of blood T cell repertoires in COVID-19. The repertoire was sequenced with immunoSEQ multiplex PCR; TCRdb's copy has only in-frame clones and lacks some. The sample lists 150,000 to 200,000 clones; approximately 82% were seen once. Losses at the gene ends were 6 bases for V and 7 bases for J; bases not matched to a gene: 7. The CDR3 extends over 14 amino acids. Germline V gene lookup returns CDR1 MNHEY and CDR2 SVGAGI. The source of this sequence is a woman aged 40 to 55 with COVID-19, enrolled during active disease. V usage is TRBV6-5 and J usage is TRBJ2-4; 9 nucleotides agree with TRBD2. Sequenced sample: peripheral blood. The CDR3 nucleotides are TGTGCCAGCAGAGTAGCGGGAGTAGGTAACATTCAGTACTTC. It is translated as CASRVAGVGNIQYF.